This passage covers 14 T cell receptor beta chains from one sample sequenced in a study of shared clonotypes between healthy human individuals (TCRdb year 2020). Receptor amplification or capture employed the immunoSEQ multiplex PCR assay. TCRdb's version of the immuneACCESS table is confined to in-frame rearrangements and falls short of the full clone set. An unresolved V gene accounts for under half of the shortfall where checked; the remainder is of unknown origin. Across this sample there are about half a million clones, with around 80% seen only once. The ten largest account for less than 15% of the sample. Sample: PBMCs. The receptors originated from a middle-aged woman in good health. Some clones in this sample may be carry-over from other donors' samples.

CDR3 nucleotide sequence: TGTGCCAGCAGTGACCTCGGGACAGAAGTAACCTACGAGCAGTACTTC. Protein sequence: CASSDLGTEVTYEQYF. V and J are TRBV2 and TRBJ2-7; 7 nucleotides align to TRBD1. Per the germline V gene, CDR1 is SNHLY and CDR2 is FYNNEI. CDR3 length: 16 residues. The trim removed 3 bases at V and 2 bases at J, leaving 10 bases unmatched.

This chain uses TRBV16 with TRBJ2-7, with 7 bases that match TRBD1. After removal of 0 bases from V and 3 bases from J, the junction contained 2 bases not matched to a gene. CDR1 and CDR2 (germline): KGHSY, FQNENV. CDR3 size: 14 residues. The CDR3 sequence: CASSQSGDSYEQYF. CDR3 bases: TGTGCCAGCAGCCAATCGGGGGACAGCTACGAGCAGTACTTC.

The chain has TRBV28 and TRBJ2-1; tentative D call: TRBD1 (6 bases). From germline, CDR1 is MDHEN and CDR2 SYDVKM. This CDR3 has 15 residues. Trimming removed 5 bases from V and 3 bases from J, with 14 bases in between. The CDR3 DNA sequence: TGTGCCAGCAGTCCTCTTGCCAGGGGCTACAATGAGCAGTTCTTC. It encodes CASSPLARGYNEQFF.

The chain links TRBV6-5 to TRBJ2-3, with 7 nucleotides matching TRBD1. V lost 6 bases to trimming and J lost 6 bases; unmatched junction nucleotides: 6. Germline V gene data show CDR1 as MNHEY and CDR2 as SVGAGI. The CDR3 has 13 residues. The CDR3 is CASRTTGKDTQYF. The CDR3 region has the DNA TGTGCCAGCAGGACGACAGGGAAGGATACGCAGTATTTT.

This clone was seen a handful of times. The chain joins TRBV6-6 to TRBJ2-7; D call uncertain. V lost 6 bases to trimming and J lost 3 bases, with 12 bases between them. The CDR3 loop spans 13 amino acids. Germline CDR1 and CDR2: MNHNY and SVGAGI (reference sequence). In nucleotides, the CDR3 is TGTGCCAGCAGCCCCCATAGCATCTACGAGCAGTACTTC. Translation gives CASSPHSIYEQYF.

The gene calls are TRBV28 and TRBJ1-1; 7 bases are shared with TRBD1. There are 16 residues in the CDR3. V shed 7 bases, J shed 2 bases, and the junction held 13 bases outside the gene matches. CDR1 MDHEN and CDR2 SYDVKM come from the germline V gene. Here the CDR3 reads CASNLHPGQSNTEAFF. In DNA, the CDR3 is TGTGCCAGCAACCTACATCCGGGACAGAGTAACACTGAAGCTTTCTTT.

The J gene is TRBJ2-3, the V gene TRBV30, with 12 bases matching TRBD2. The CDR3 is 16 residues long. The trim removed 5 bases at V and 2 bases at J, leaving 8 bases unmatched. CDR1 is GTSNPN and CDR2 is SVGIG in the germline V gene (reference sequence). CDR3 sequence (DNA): TGTGCCTGGGAACGTGGACTAGCGGGAAACACAGATACGCAGTATTTT. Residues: CAWERGLAGNTDTQYF. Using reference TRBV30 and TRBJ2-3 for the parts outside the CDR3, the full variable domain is SQTIHQWPATLVQPVGSPLSLECTVEGTSNPNLYWYRQAAGRGLQLLFYSVGIGQISSEVPQNLSASRPQDRQFILSSKKLLLSDSGFYLCAWERGLAGNTDTQYFGPGTRLTVL.

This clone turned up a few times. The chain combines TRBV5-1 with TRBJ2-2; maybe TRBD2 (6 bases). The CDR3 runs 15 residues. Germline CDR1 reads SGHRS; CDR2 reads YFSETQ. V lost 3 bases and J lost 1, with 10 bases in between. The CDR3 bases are TGCGCCAGCAGCTCGCGGGACGGGAACACCGGGGAGCTGTTTTTT. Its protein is CASSSRDGNTGELFF.

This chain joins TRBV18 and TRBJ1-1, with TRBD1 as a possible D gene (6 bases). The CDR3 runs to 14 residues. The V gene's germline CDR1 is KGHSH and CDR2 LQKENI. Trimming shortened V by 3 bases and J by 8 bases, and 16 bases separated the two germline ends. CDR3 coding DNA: TGTGCCAGCTCACCGGGACATCGGACGGAGGAAGCTTTCTTT. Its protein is CASSPGHRTEEAFF. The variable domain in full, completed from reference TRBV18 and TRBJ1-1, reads NAGVMQNPRHLVRRRGQEARLRCSPMKGHSHVYWYRQLPEEGLKFMVYLQKENIIDESGMPKERFSAEFPKEGPSILRIQQVVRGDSAAYFCASSPGHRTEEAFFGQGTRLTVV.

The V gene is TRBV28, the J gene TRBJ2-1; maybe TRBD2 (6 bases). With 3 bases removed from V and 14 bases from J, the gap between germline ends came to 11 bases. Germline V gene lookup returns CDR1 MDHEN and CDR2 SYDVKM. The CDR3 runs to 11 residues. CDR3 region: CASSFGLAKFF. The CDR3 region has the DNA TGTGCCAGCAGTTTTGGGCTAGCGAAGTTCTTC.

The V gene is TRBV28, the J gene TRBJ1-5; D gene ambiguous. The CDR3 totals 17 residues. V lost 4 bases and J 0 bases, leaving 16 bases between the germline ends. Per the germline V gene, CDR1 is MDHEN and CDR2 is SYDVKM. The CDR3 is CASSSRYGVYSNQPQHF. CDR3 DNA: TGTGCCAGCAGTTCCCGGTATGGGGTATATAGCAATCAGCCCCAGCATTTT.

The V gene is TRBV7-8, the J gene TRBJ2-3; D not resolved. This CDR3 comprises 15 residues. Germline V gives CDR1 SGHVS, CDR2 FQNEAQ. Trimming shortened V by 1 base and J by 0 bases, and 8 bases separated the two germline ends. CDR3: CASSLGADSTDTQYF. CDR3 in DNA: TGTGCCAGCAGCTTAGGGGCCGATAGCACAGATACGCAGTATTTT.

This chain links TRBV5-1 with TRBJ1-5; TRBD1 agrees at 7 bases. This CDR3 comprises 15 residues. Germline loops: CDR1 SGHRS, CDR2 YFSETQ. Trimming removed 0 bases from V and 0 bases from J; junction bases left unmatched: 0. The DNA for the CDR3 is TGCGCCAGCAGCTTGGGGGACAGTAGCAATCAGCCCCAGCATTTT. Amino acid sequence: CASSLGDSSNQPQHF.

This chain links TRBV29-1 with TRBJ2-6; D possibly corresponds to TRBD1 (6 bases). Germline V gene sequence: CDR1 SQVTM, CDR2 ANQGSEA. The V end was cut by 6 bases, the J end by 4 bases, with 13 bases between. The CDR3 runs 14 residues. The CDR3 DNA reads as TGCAGCGTACAACAGGGTGCCGGGGCCAACGTCCTGACTTTC. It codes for CSVQQGAGANVLTF.